Listed below are T cell receptor beta chains from one sample, sequenced in a study of OX40 agonist ivuxolimab in advanced cancers. TCRdb's table, derived via immunoSEQ multiplex PCR, lists solely in-frame clones and lacks some. Of around 90,000 clones in the sample, roughly 90% were seen once. This sample comprised CD4+ or CD8+ T cells sorted from blood, obtained in a trial of the OX40 agonist ivuxolimab. These receptors came from an adult with an advanced solid tumor such as melanoma, head and neck, liver or kidney cancer. Each CDR3 is given with its conserved first and last residue. Fields, in order: V gene, clone size, J gene, D gene, CDR3 protein, CDR3 DNA. D genes are given only for firm matches. Not every row has a clone size; where given, it reads once, few, many or a size class.

V gene: TRBV19; clone size: -; J gene: TRBJ2-5; D gene: -; CDR3 protein: CASSTTVLGETQYF; CDR3 DNA: TGTGCCAGTAGTACGACCGTCCTTGGGGAGACCCAGTACTTC
V gene: TRBV5-4; clone size: -; J gene: TRBJ1-2; D gene: -; CDR3 protein: CASSPGTVYGYTF; CDR3 DNA: TGTGCCAGCAGTCCCGGGACGGTCTATGGCTACACCTTC
V gene: TRBV28; clone size: -; J gene: TRBJ2-2; D gene: -; CDR3 protein: CASSSLPITTRVLTGELFF; CDR3 DNA: TGTGCCAGCAGTTCACTACCCATCACCACCAGGGTGCTCACCGGGGAGCTGTTTTTT
V gene: TRBV6-5; clone size: -; J gene: TRBJ2-3; D gene: -; CDR3 protein: CASQTSPDTQYF; CDR3 DNA: TGTGCCAGCCAGACTTCACCAGATACGCAGTATTTT
V gene: TRBV27; clone size: -; J gene: TRBJ2-7; D gene: TRBD2; CDR3 protein: CASSPPSGTSGSFQYF; CDR3 DNA: TGTGCCAGCAGTCCCCCCTCCGGGACTAGCGGGAGTTTTCAGTACTTC
V gene: TRBV6-1; clone size: -; J gene: TRBJ2-5; D gene: TRBD1; CDR3 protein: CASSRQGDRQETQYF; CDR3 DNA: TGTGCCAGCAGCCGACAGGGTGACCGGCAAGAGACCCAGTACTTC
V gene: TRBV5-6; clone size: once; J gene: TRBJ1-2; D gene: -; CDR3 protein: CASSSAGLGYTF; CDR3 DNA: TGTGCCAGCAGCTCGGCCGGTTTGGGCTACACCTTC
V gene: TRBV2; clone size: -; J gene: TRBJ2-1; D gene: -; CDR3 protein: CASSEALAVEQFF; CDR3 DNA: TGTGCCAGCAGTGAAGCCTTAGCGGTTGAGCAGTTCTTC
V gene: TRBV7-9; clone size: -; J gene: TRBJ2-1; D gene: -; CDR3 protein: CASSLFTENEQFF; CDR3 DNA: TGTGCCAGCAGCTTATTCACAGAGAATGAGCAGTTCTTC
V gene: TRBV5-1; clone size: -; J gene: TRBJ1-1; D gene: -; CDR3 protein: CASSSLRGATEAFF; CDR3 DNA: TGCGCCAGCAGCTCCCTAAGGGGTGCGACTGAAGCTTTCTTT
V gene: TRBV7-3; clone size: -; J gene: TRBJ2-4; D gene: TRBD1; CDR3 protein: CASSPTQGSPIQYF; CDR3 DNA: TGTGCCAGCAGCCCAACACAGGGGTCCCCCATTCAGTACTTC
V gene: TRBV7-2; clone size: -; J gene: TRBJ2-1; D gene: TRBD2; CDR3 protein: CASSASGGLNNEQFF; CDR3 DNA: TGTGCCAGCAGCGCATCGGGGGGACTCAACAATGAGCAGTTCTTC
V gene: TRBV30; clone size: once; J gene: TRBJ2-7; D gene: TRBD1; CDR3 protein: CAWGTGPEQYF; CDR3 DNA: TGTGCCTGGGGGACAGGTCCCGAGCAGTACTTC
V gene: TRBV6-1; clone size: -; J gene: TRBJ1-5; D gene: TRBD1; CDR3 protein: CASSDHDRGRQPQHF; CDR3 DNA: TGTGCCAGCAGTGACCATGACAGGGGGAGACAGCCCCAGCATTTT
V gene: TRBV4-1; clone size: -; J gene: TRBJ1-5; D gene: -; CDR3 protein: CASSQVGNQPQHF; CDR3 DNA: TGCGCCAGCAGCCAAGTTGGTAATCAGCCCCAGCATTTT
V gene: TRBV18; clone size: -; J gene: TRBJ2-2; D gene: -; CDR3 protein: CASSPPGGYTGELFF; CDR3 DNA: TGTGCCAGCTCACCACCAGGGGGTTACACCGGGGAGCTGTTTTTT
V gene: TRBV5-6; clone size: -; J gene: TRBJ2-3; D gene: -; CDR3 protein: CASSFETWADTQYF; CDR3 DNA: TGTGCCAGCAGCTTCGAAACTTGGGCAGATACGCAGTATTTT
V gene: TRBV6-1; clone size: -; J gene: TRBJ1-3; D gene: -; CDR3 protein: CASETSSGNTIYF; CDR3 DNA: TGTGCCAGCGAAACCAGTTCTGGAAACACCATATATTTT
V gene: TRBV9; clone size: -; J gene: TRBJ2-7; D gene: -; CDR3 protein: CASSVGGMGRLYF; CDR3 DNA: TGTGCCAGCAGCGTAGGGGGTATGGGGAGGTTGTACTTC
V gene: TRBV7-2; clone size: -; J gene: TRBJ1-6; D gene: -; CDR3 protein: CASSIPGMYNSPLHF; CDR3 DNA: TGTGCCAGCAGCATCCCGGGGATGTATAATTCACCCCTCCACTTT
V gene: TRBV28; clone size: -; J gene: TRBJ2-3; D gene: -; CDR3 protein: CASSSAAGQNTDTQYF; CDR3 DNA: TGTGCCAGCAGTTCAGCGGCGGGACAGAACACAGATACGCAGTATTTT
V gene: TRBV5-1; clone size: once; J gene: TRBJ1-2; D gene: TRBD1; CDR3 protein: CASSLGDRGDGYTF; CDR3 DNA: TGCGCCAGCAGCTTGGGGGACAGGGGCGATGGCTACACCTTC
V gene: TRBV28; clone size: -; J gene: TRBJ1-5; D gene: -; CDR3 protein: CASTRGAGSGQPQHF; CDR3 DNA: TGTGCCAGCACCCGAGGGGCAGGGTCGGGGCAGCCCCAGCATTTT
V gene: TRBV13; clone size: -; J gene: TRBJ1-1; D gene: TRBD1; CDR3 protein: CASSPRWRQGLQNTEAFF; CDR3 DNA: TGTGCCAGCAGCCCGAGATGGAGACAGGGCTTACAGAACACTGAAGCTTTCTTT
V gene: TRBV18; clone size: -; J gene: TRBJ2-1; D gene: -; CDR3 protein: CASSREEMGNEQFF; CDR3 DNA: TGTGCCAGCTCTAGGGAGGAAATGGGGAATGAGCAGTTCTTC
V gene: TRBV2; clone size: -; J gene: TRBJ2-1; D gene: TRBD2; CDR3 protein: CASRLAGEMFF; CDR3 DNA: TGTGCCAGCAGGTTAGCGGGAGAGATGTTCTTC
V gene: TRBV21-1; clone size: -; J gene: TRBJ2-2; D gene: -; CDR3 protein: CASSKGDKGLEDTGELFF; CDR3 DNA: TGTGCCAGCAGCAAAGGAGACAAGGGACTAGAGGACACCGGGGAGCTGTTTTTT
V gene: TRBV2; clone size: -; J gene: TRBJ2-5; D gene: -; CDR3 protein: CASSVEETQYF; CDR3 DNA: TGTGCCAGCAGTGTTGAGGAGACCCAGTACTTC
V gene: TRBV10-3; clone size: -; J gene: TRBJ2-2; D gene: -; CDR3 protein: CAIRELPAGELFF; CDR3 DNA: TGTGCCATCAGGGAGCTTCCCGCCGGGGAGCTGTTTTTT
V gene: TRBV2; clone size: -; J gene: TRBJ1-4; D gene: -; CDR3 protein: CASTNYNSDEKLFF; CDR3 DNA: TGTGCCAGCACAAACTATAATTCGGATGAAAAACTGTTTTTT
V gene: TRBV19; clone size: -; J gene: TRBJ1-5; D gene: -; CDR3 protein: CASSVRDSGSNQPQHF; CDR3 DNA: TGTGCCAGTAGTGTGAGGGACTCGGGCAGCAATCAGCCCCAGCATTTT
V gene: TRBV27; clone size: -; J gene: TRBJ1-3; D gene: -; CDR3 protein: CASRAQNSGNTIYF; CDR3 DNA: TGTGCCAGCAGAGCACAGAACTCTGGAAACACCATATATTTT
V gene: TRBV30; clone size: few; J gene: TRBJ2-1; D gene: -; CDR3 protein: CAWSLPGNPLFF; CDR3 DNA: TGTGCCTGGAGTTTACCAGGGAATCCCCTTTTCTTC
V gene: TRBV29-1; clone size: once; J gene: TRBJ2-7; D gene: TRBD2; CDR3 protein: CSAMTSGIGYEQYF; CDR3 DNA: TGCAGCGCCATGACTAGCGGGATAGGATACGAGCAGTACTTC
V gene: TRBV28; clone size: -; J gene: TRBJ1-5; D gene: -; CDR3 protein: CASRGGGSSNQPQHF; CDR3 DNA: TGTGCCAGCAGAGGGGGGGGGTCGAGCAATCAGCCCCAGCATTTT
V gene: TRBV5-1; clone size: -; J gene: TRBJ2-5; D gene: -; CDR3 protein: CASSWIGGETQYF; CDR3 DNA: TGCGCCAGCAGCTGGATAGGGGGGGAGACCCAGTACTTC
V gene: TRBV10-3; clone size: -; J gene: TRBJ1-2; D gene: -; CDR3 protein: CAISEVGSGYTF; CDR3 DNA: TGTGCCATCAGTGAGGTAGGAAGTGGCTACACCTTC
V gene: TRBV11-2; clone size: -; J gene: TRBJ2-7; D gene: -; CDR3 protein: CASSLDPPYYNTKQYF; CDR3 DNA: TGTGCCAGCAGCTTAGATCCCCCTTATTATAATACGAAGCAGTACTTC
V gene: TRBV5-1; clone size: -; J gene: TRBJ2-7; D gene: -; CDR3 protein: CASSLFAGSTHKQYF; CDR3 DNA: TGCGCCAGCAGCTTGTTCGCAGGGAGTACCCACAAGCAGTACTTC
V gene: TRBV30; clone size: -; J gene: TRBJ1-2; D gene: -; CDR3 protein: CAWTPESRARSHGYTF; CDR3 DNA: TGTGCCTGGACCCCTGAAAGCAGGGCGCGGTCACATGGCTACACCTTC
V gene: TRBV9; clone size: -; J gene: TRBJ1-1; D gene: -; CDR3 protein: CASSVEQNTEAFF; CDR3 DNA: TGTGCCAGCAGCGTAGAGCAGAACACTGAAGCTTTCTTT
V gene: TRBV30; clone size: -; J gene: TRBJ1-4; D gene: -; CDR3 protein: CAWSAGHTDRPEKLFF; CDR3 DNA: TGTGCCTGGAGTGCGGGGCACACTGATCGCCCTGAAAAACTGTTTTTT
V gene: TRBV30; clone size: -; J gene: TRBJ2-3; D gene: -; CDR3 protein: CAWRSGPNPTDTQYF; CDR3 DNA: TGTGCCTGGAGGAGCGGCCCAAACCCCACAGATACGCAGTATTTT
V gene: TRBV28; clone size: -; J gene: TRBJ2-5; D gene: -; CDR3 protein: CASSFGGQETQYF; CDR3 DNA: TGTGCCAGCAGTTTCGGGGGTCAAGAGACCCAGTACTTC
V gene: TRBV30; clone size: -; J gene: TRBJ2-1; D gene: -; CDR3 protein: CALNEQFF; CDR3 DNA: TGTGCCTTAAATGAGCAGTTCTTC
V gene: TRBV5-1; clone size: few; J gene: TRBJ2-2; D gene: -; CDR3 protein: CASSTGYANTGELFF; CDR3 DNA: TGCGCCAGCAGCACGGGATACGCGAACACCGGGGAGCTGTTTTTT
V gene: TRBV5-1; clone size: -; J gene: TRBJ2-5; D gene: -; CDR3 protein: CASSPPGRNWETQYF; CDR3 DNA: TGCGCCAGCAGCCCCCCAGGGCGAAACTGGGAGACCCAGTACTTC
V gene: TRBV29-1; clone size: -; J gene: TRBJ2-5; D gene: TRBD1; CDR3 protein: CSTEQGVETQYF; CDR3 DNA: TGCAGCACCGAGCAGGGGGTCGAGACCCAGTACTTC
V gene: TRBV2; clone size: -; J gene: TRBJ1-5; D gene: -; CDR3 protein: CASSERLTYSNQPQHF; CDR3 DNA: TGTGCCAGCAGTGAACGGTTAACTTATAGCAATCAGCCCCAGCATTTT
V gene: TRBV6-1; clone size: -; J gene: TRBJ2-1; D gene: -; CDR3 protein: CASSISSSYNEQFF; CDR3 DNA: TGTGCCAGCTCTATATCCAGCTCCTACAATGAGCAGTTCTTC
V gene: TRBV11-2; clone size: -; J gene: TRBJ2-2; D gene: TRBD1; CDR3 protein: CASSLVAYRGRRTGELFF; CDR3 DNA: TGTGCCAGCAGCTTAGTCGCCTACAGGGGGCGGCGAACCGGGGAGCTGTTTTTT
V gene: TRBV4-2; clone size: -; J gene: TRBJ2-7; D gene: -; CDR3 protein: CASSQALRQAYEQYF; CDR3 DNA: TGTGCCAGCAGCCAAGCCTTACGACAGGCCTACGAGCAGTACTTC
V gene: TRBV5-1; clone size: -; J gene: TRBJ1-1; D gene: -; CDR3 protein: CASSLVGTDTEAFF; CDR3 DNA: TGCGCCAGCAGCTTGGTCGGGACGGACACTGAAGCTTTCTTT
V gene: TRBV19; clone size: -; J gene: TRBJ2-7; D gene: -; CDR3 protein: CASSIVGLPPYEQYF; CDR3 DNA: TGTGCCAGTAGTATAGTGGGCTTACCCCCCTACGAGCAGTACTTC
V gene: TRBV30; clone size: -; J gene: TRBJ1-5; D gene: -; CDR3 protein: CAWTNGYSSSNQPQHF; CDR3 DNA: TGTGCCTGGACCAATGGTTACAGTTCGAGCAATCAGCCCCAGCATTTT
V gene: TRBV6-5; clone size: -; J gene: TRBJ1-6; D gene: -; CDR3 protein: CASSRTSGFTLHF; CDR3 DNA: TGTGCCAGCAGCCGTACCTCCGGGTTCACCCTCCACTTT
V gene: TRBV29-1; clone size: -; J gene: TRBJ2-3; D gene: TRBD2; CDR3 protein: CSGQARGVSTDTQYF; CDR3 DNA: TGCAGCGGCCAGGCTCGGGGGGTTAGCACAGATACGCAGTATTTT
V gene: TRBV5-6; clone size: -; J gene: TRBJ1-4; D gene: TRBD1; CDR3 protein: CASSPQGATTNEKLFF; CDR3 DNA: TGTGCCAGCAGCCCACAGGGGGCGACGACTAATGAAAAACTGTTTTTT
V gene: TRBV5-6; clone size: -; J gene: TRBJ1-1; D gene: -; CDR3 protein: CASSFPRTVNTEAFF; CDR3 DNA: TGTGCCAGCAGCTTCCCTCGGACAGTGAACACTGAAGCTTTCTTT